Following are 20 T cell receptor beta chains from one sample sequenced in a study of OX40 agonist ivuxolimab in advanced cancers. The method was immunoSEQ multiplex PCR; TCRdb's version includes in-frame clones alone and lacks a portion of them. The sample has 50,000 or so clones, approximately 89% seen once. Sequencing was performed on CD4+ or CD8+ T cells sorted from blood, taken in a trial of the OX40 agonist ivuxolimab. These receptors all come from an adult with an advanced solid tumor such as melanoma, head and neck, liver or kidney cancer.

This chain connects TRBV19 to TRBJ2-1; D possibly uses TRBD1 or TRBD2 (7 bases each). CDR1 is LNHDA and CDR2 is SQIVND in the germline V gene (reference sequence). This CDR3 has 13 amino acids. V was pared by 10 bases and J by 6 bases, with 16 bases between. The CDR3 sequence: CATQGDYSNEQFF. CDR3 DNA: TGTGCCACTCAGGGGGACTACTCCAATGAGCAGTTCTTC.

Of note for this clone: Compared with germline, one end of the junction differs, possibly owing to a read error. The chain couples TRBV7-7 to TRBJ2-1; no clear D gene. This CDR3 contains 15 residues. Germline assignment: CDR1 SSHAT and CDR2 FNYEAQ (reference sequence). CDR3 in amino acids: CASSLDISSYNEQFF. The DNA for the CDR3 is TGTGCTAGCAGCTTAGACATAAGCTCCTACAATGAGCAGTTCTTC.

The chain joins TRBV9 to TRBJ2-3, with no clear D. Trimming cost V 3 bases and J 4 bases, with 6 bases left between them. Germline CDR1 is SGDLS and CDR2 is YYNGEE. The CDR3 totals 12 residues. The CDR3 nucleotides are TGTGCCAGCAGCGAGTATGCAGATACGCAGTATTTT. Translating it yields CASSEYADTQYF.

The chain's CDR3 is CARLTGRSTEAFF. The CDR3 nucleotides are TGTGCCCGCCTGACAGGGAGGAGCACTGAAGCTTTCTTT. The chain is built from TRBV30 and TRBJ1-1; 7 nucleotides align to TRBD1. This CDR3 region has 13 residues. Losses at the gene ends were 8 bases for V and 4 bases for J; bases not matched to a gene: 10. The germline gives CDR1 GTSNPN, CDR2 SVGIG (reference sequence).

V usage is TRBV5-1 and J usage is TRBJ1-1; D is ambiguous. Germline assignment: CDR1 SGHRS and CDR2 YFSETQ. CDR3 length equals 13 residues. Trimming removed 0 bases from V and 4 bases from J, with 7 bases in between. Written as DNA, the CDR3 is TGCGCCAGCAGCTTGGGGAGGGCCACTGAAGCTTTCTTT. Its protein product is CASSLGRATEAFF. The whole variable domain, remainder taken from reference TRBV5-1 and TRBJ1-1, is KAGVTQTPRYLIKTRGQQVTLSCSPISGHRSVSWYQQTPGQGLQFLFEYFSETQRNKGNFPGRFSGRQFSNSRSEMNVSTLELGDSALYLCASSLGRATEAFFGQGTRLTVV.

This chain uses TRBV7-2 with TRBJ1-1; D is unresolved. CDR1 is SGHTA and CDR2 is FQGNSA in the germline V gene. The CDR3 sequence is 14 residues long. V was pared by 4 bases and J by 11 bases, with 20 bases between. The CDR3 loop is CASSYRLLGESAFF. The CDR3 DNA reads as TGTGCCAGCAGCTATAGGCTATTAGGCGAATCGGCTTTCTTT. Full variable domain (rest looked up from reference TRBV7-2 and TRBJ1-1): GAGVSQSPSNKVTEKGKDVELRCDPISGHTALYWYRQSLGQGLEFLIYFQGNSAPDKSGLPSDRFSAERTGGSVSTLTIQRTQQEDSAVYLCASSYRLLGESAFFGQGTRLTVV.

The gene calls are TRBV9 and TRBJ2-7, with D perhaps matching TRBD2 (5 bases). Germline CDR1 SGDLS, CDR2 YYNGEE. Trimming took off 4 bases at V and 4 bases at J, with 15 bases between the two ends. The CDR3 covers 14 residues. The CDR3 nucleotides read TGTGCCAGCAGCCCCTCATCGGGGTGGTACGAGCAGTACTTC. Residues: CASSPSSGWYEQYF. The entire variable domain, with the rest obtained from reference TRBV9 and TRBJ2-7, is as follows: DSGVTQTPKHLITATGQRVTLRCSPRSGDLSVYWYQQSLDQGLQFLIQYYNGEERAKGNILERFSAQQFPDLHSELNLSSLELGDSALYFCASSPSSGWYEQYFGPGTRLTVT.

The J gene is TRBJ2-1, the V gene TRBV19, with D perhaps matching TRBD1 (6 bases). V dropped 1 base and J dropped 2 bases, with 9 bases sitting between them. The CDR3 contains 15 residues. CDR1 and CDR2 (germline): LNHDA, SQIVND (reference sequence). CDR3 amino acids: CASSIAGDTYNEQFF. The CDR3 DNA sequence: TGTGCCAGTAGTATAGCCGGGGACACCTACAATGAGCAGTTCTTC.

The count of this clone is one. The chain recombines TRBV6-5 with TRBJ1-5; no definite D call. From germline, CDR1 is MNHEY and CDR2 SVGAGI. Trimming removed 6 bases from V and 7 bases from J, with 19 bases in between. CDR3 length: 15 residues. The CDR3: CASSPDLGRLQPQHF. The CDR3 region has the DNA TGTGCCAGCAGCCCAGACTTGGGAAGGCTCCAGCCCCAGCATTTT.

The chain recombines TRBV27 with TRBJ1-1; TRBD1 is a possible D gene (5 bases). The CDR3 spans 13 residues. Germline CDR1 reads MNHEY; CDR2 reads SMNVEV (reference sequence). Trimming left V 4 bases short and J 2 bases short, with 8 bases between. The CDR3 DNA sequence: TGTGCCAGCAGTTCGGGGGTTAACACTGAAGCTTTCTTT. Its protein product is CASSSGVNTEAFF.

The V and J genes are TRBV7-9 and TRBJ2-1; tentative D call: TRBD2 (6 bases). The V end lost 1 base, the J end lost 9 bases, and 19 bases lay between the germline ends. This CDR3 spans 16 amino acids. Germline V gives CDR1 SEHNR, CDR2 FQNEAQ (reference sequence). The CDR3 protein is CASSLVLRDVSGEQFF. DNA of the CDR3: TGTGCCAGCAGCTTAGTTTTGCGGGATGTATCCGGTGAGCAGTTCTTC. Full variable domain (remainder filled in from reference TRBV7-9 and TRBJ2-1): DTGVSQNPRHKITKRGQNVTFRCDPISEHNRLYWYRQTLGQGPEFLTYFQNEAQLEKSRLLSDRFSAERPKGSFSTLEIQRTEQGDSAMYLCASSLVLRDVSGEQFFGPGTRLTVL.

V usage is TRBV28 and J usage is TRBJ2-6, with no clear D. Trimming left V 8 bases short and J 3 bases short, with 17 bases between. Germline loops: CDR1 MDHEN, CDR2 SYDVKM. This CDR3 comprises 16 residues. CDR3 amino acids: CASSLRAPFGANVLTF. The CDR3 bases are TGTGCCAGCTCCCTCCGGGCCCCCTTTGGGGCCAACGTCCTGACTTTC.

CDR3 sequence (DNA): TGTGCCAGCAGTCCCTCCTACGAGCAGTACTTC. Encoded protein: CASSPSYEQYF. The gene calls are TRBV6-6 and TRBJ2-7; no clear D. This CDR3 has 11 amino acids. Germline V gene sequence: CDR1 MNHNY, CDR2 SVGAGI (reference sequence). Trimming shortened V by 5 bases and J by 0 bases, and 2 bases separated the two germline ends.

The genes are TRBV11-2 and TRBJ2-1, with D tentatively TRBD2 (6 bases). V was shortened by 5 bases and J by 7 bases, with 24 bases between the two germline ends. CDR1 SGHAT and CDR2 FQNNGV come from the germline V gene. CDR3 size: 17 residues. CDR3 in DNA: TGTGCCAGCAGCCAAGGAATATGGGAGACGGGAGTAAATGAGCAGTTCTTC. This translates into CASSQGIWETGVNEQFF.

The CDR3 reads CASSQARGGGGATDTQYF. For the CDR3, the DNA is TGCGCCAGCAGCCAAGCCCGAGGGGGTGGGGGGGCGACAGATACGCAGTATTTT. This chain connects TRBV4-1 to TRBJ2-3; the D gene is possibly TRBD2 (7 bases). This CDR3 spans 18 amino acids. Between the trimmed V and J ends, which lost 1 base and 3 bases, there was a span of 20 bases. Germline CDR1 and CDR2: MGHRA and YSYEKL.

This clone was picked up a small number of times. The V call is TRBV9, the J call TRBJ2-7; D possibly uses TRBD1 or TRBD2 (5 bases each). V was trimmed by 4 bases and J by 1 base, leaving 15 bases between them. This CDR3 has 15 residues. Germline V gene sequence: CDR1 SGDLS, CDR2 YYNGEE. The CDR3 DNA is TGTGCCAGCAGCCCGCAGGGCGGGCTGTCCTACGAGCAGTACTTC. Protein sequence: CASSPQGGLSYEQYF. The whole variable domain, remainder taken from reference TRBV9 and TRBJ2-7, is DSGVTQTPKHLITATGQRVTLRCSPRSGDLSVYWYQQSLDQGLQFLIQYYNGEERAKGNILERFSAQQFPDLHSELNLSSLELGDSALYFCASSPQGGLSYEQYFGPGTRLTVT.

The chain recombines TRBV19 with TRBJ1-2, with D perhaps matching TRBD1 (5 bases). CDR3 length equals 15 residues. Germline V gene data show CDR1 as LNHDA and CDR2 as SQIVND (reference sequence). The ends were cut back, 0 bases at V and 5 bases at J, with 13 bases in the middle. CDR3: CASSIDLGLPYGYTF. CDR3 nucleotide sequence: TGTGCCAGTAGTATAGACTTGGGACTGCCTTATGGCTACACCTTC.

V and J are TRBV4-1 and TRBJ2-1; maybe TRBD2 (6 bases). Trimming shortened V by 2 bases and J by 4 bases, and 18 bases separated the two germline ends. Germline assignment: CDR1 MGHRA and CDR2 YSYEKL. The CDR3 is 17 residues long. This chain's CDR3 is CASSQILSGSAYNEQFF. CDR3 DNA sequence: TGCGCCAGCAGCCAAATCTTATCCGGGAGTGCGTACAATGAGCAGTTCTTC.

V gene TRBV27 combines with J gene TRBJ2-3; 9 bases match TRBD1. The CDR3 covers 16 residues. V lost 3 bases and J lost 1; bases outside the gene matches: 5. Germline values: CDR1 MNHEY, CDR2 SMNVEV (reference sequence). CDR3 protein: CASSFLTGGGTDTQYF. Written as DNA, the CDR3 is TGTGCCAGCAGTTTTCTCACAGGGGGCGGCACAGATACGCAGTATTTT.

This rearrangement joins TRBV7-8 to TRBJ1-1, with a tentative D call TRBD1 (6 bases). Germline values: CDR1 SGHVS, CDR2 FQNEAQ. V lost 1 base, J lost 6 bases, and 18 bases lay in between. The length of the CDR3 is 16 residues. The CDR3 loop reads CASSLEPIGGAPEAFF. CDR3 nucleotide sequence: TGTGCCAGCAGCTTAGAACCCATAGGGGGGGCCCCTGAAGCTTTCTTT.